A selection of T cell receptor beta chains follows, all from one sample in a study of Ad26.COV2.S vaccination and SARS-CoV-2 variants. Data came from immunoSEQ multiplex PCR; TCRdb stores just in-frame clones and leaves some out. The sample has about 480,000 clones; 87% are singletons. Sample: peripheral blood, taken in a trial of Ad26.COV2.S vaccine versus placebo. The receptor source for this set is a person between 18 and 59 years old who received the Ad26.COV2.S COVID-19 vaccine or a placebo. Each CDR3 is given without its conserved first and last residue. Fields, in order: V gene, J gene, CDR3 protein.

TRBV20-1	TRBJ2-3	SASTGDHTDTQY
TRBV30	TRBJ2-7	AWTLGGYEQY
TRBV4-1	TRBJ1-2	ASSPVTGPDYGYT
TRBV3-1/TRBV3-2	TRBJ2-7	ASSPGQRTPLREQY
TRBV7-6	TRBJ2-7	ASSPQGWGDRVGEQY
TRBV27	TRBJ1-5	ASSRQGFGQPQH
TRBV7-2	TRBJ2-2	ASSRYGGELF
TRBV11-1	TRBJ1-2	ASSLGDRVHRDGYT
TRBV11-2	TRBJ1-2	ASRPPEVGGPGGYT
TRBV28	TRBJ2-7	ASSLAGQQTYEQY
TRBV11-3	TRBJ1-1	ASSIRVGAEAF
TRBV3-1/TRBV3-2	TRBJ2-2	ASSHVPTTGELF
TRBV28	TRBJ1-6	ASSLLGWSSPLH
TRBV28	TRBJ2-3	ASRATGGRTDTQY
TRBV27	TRBJ1-4	ASSHKNRGASNEKLF
TRBV3-1/TRBV3-2	TRBJ2-7	ASSPLGGPYEQY
TRBV21-1	TRBJ1-3	ASSRGPALGNTIY
TRBV6-5	TRBJ1-4	ASSYPGELF
TRBV18	TRBJ2-1	ASSPRDSGVYNEQF
TRBV19	TRBJ1-5	ASGPTARQPQH
TRBV18	TRBJ2-6	ASSPVNLGGANVLT
TRBV9	TRBJ2-1	ASSVVLGHEQF
TRBV28	TRBJ2-7	ASKGAIAEQY
TRBV30	TRBJ2-1	AWSVTRGGQF
TRBV18	TRBJ2-1	ASSRDSYNEQF
TRBV15	TRBJ2-7	ATSRADKGGTFFSYEQY
TRBV28	TRBJ2-1	ASRLGTVNEQF
TRBV4-3	TRBJ1-2	ASSQVLGGTNGYT
TRBV2	TRBJ2-5	ASSHGLAGTPFQETQY
TRBV7-2	TRBJ2-1	ASSLTRGSYNEQF
TRBV11-2	TRBJ2-3	ASSLAAGVLPSTDTQY
TRBV10-3	TRBJ2-1	AISPGQEQF
TRBV5-1	TRBJ1-1	ASSFARNTEAF
TRBV9	TRBJ2-1	ASSVGQVFDEQF
TRBV3-1/TRBV3-2	TRBJ2-1	ASSQGRGSNEQF
TRBV5-4	TRBJ1-6	ASSLDNNSPLH
TRBV2	TRBJ1-5	ASSPGTVSQPQH
TRBV19	TRBJ2-1	ASSIGGEQF
TRBV6-5	TRBJ1-6	ASSYSSVGNSPLH
TRBV10-1	TRBJ2-1	ASRRCWRFAYNEQF
TRBV28	TRBJ2-1	ASSPSGALGGEQF
TRBV19	TRBJ2-7	ASSTLVGTGIQEQY
TRBV12-3/TRBV12-4	TRBJ2-7	ASSLADYEQY
TRBV27	TRBJ1-2	ASSFGAGYGYT
TRBV12-3/TRBV12-4	TRBJ2-1	ASNIDSYNEQF
TRBV18	TRBJ1-5	ASSPDGGSNQPQH
TRBV10-3	TRBJ2-1	AITTGGNEQF
TRBV6-5	TRBJ2-7	ASSQLAGVGYEQY
TRBV6-2/TRBV6-3	TRBJ1-2	ASSYSVQGAGYT